This TCR beta chain appears in the sequencing data of a study of T-cell reconstitution after alpha-beta-depleted transplantation in children. Unique molecular identifiers were incorporated when the TCRbeta library was constructed. TCRdb processed the PCR reads anew with MiXCR; each CDR3 protein has one entry. The profile covers 330,000 or so distinct CDR3 sequences, with roughly 8.2% appearing a single time and approximately 8.6% taken by the ten largest. This clonotype was found many times. Its antigen is currently unknown. With 3 bases removed from V and 2 bases from J, the gap between germline ends came to 8 bases. From germline, CDR1 is MDHEN and CDR2 SYDVKM. The CDR3 totals 13 residues. General study results and limits: Roughly two months post-transplant, alpha-beta T cells reportedly originated from several hundred graft clones that had expanded. The main origin of T-cell counts and diversity one year after transplant was newly produced T cells. Surviving recipient T cells and thymic progenitors accounted for the high day-60 TCRbeta diversity observed in some patients.

This chain connects TRBV28 to TRBJ2-7; D not resolved. The sequences come from peripheral blood, collected 360 days after TCRalphabeta/CD19-depleted stem cell transplant. The sequence was collected from a female patient aged 2 to 10 who had a stem cell transplant for Fanconi anemia, so the T cells may come from the graft donor. CDR3 bases: TGTGCCAGCAGTTTTCTCCGTCCCTACGAGCAGTACTTC. The encoded protein is CASSFLRPYEQYF. Filled out from reference TRBV28 and TRBJ2-7, the complete variable domain reads DVKVTQSSRYLVKRTGEKVFLECVQDMDHENMFWYRQDPGLGLRLIYFSYDVKMKEKGDIPEGYSVSREKKERFSLILESASTNQTSMYLCASSFLRPYEQYFGPGTRLTVT.